These 8 T cell receptor beta chains originate from one sample sequenced in a study of cytotoxic CD8 clonotypes in ibrutinib-treated CLL. The table came from immunoSEQ multiplex PCR; TCRdb's copy has only in-frame clones and leaves some out. This table has roughly 9,000 clones, roughly 70% appearing once. The source was PBMCs, collected before ibrutinib treatment. Receptors originate from a human donor with chronic lymphocytic leukemia.

The chain has TRBV6-4 and TRBJ1-5; no definite D call. The V gene's germline CDR1 is MRHNA and CDR2 SNTAGT. V was cut by 0 bases and J by 0 bases, with 9 bases left in between. This CDR3 region has 16 residues. The CDR3 DNA sequence: TGTGCCAGCAGTGACTCGAACACCTATAGCAATCAGCCCCAGCATTTT. This gives the protein CASSDSNTYSNQPQHF.

The chain carries TRBV10-3 and TRBJ2-6; D is possibly TRBD1 (6 bases). V was pared by 10 bases and J by 1 base, with 11 bases between. CDR3 length: 14 amino acids. CDR1 and CDR2 from the germline V gene are ENHRY and SYGVKD. The CDR3 sequence is CATVQGSGANVLTF. CDR3 coding DNA: TGTGCCACCGTCCAGGGGTCTGGGGCCAACGTCCTGACTTTC.

The chain employs TRBV5-8 and TRBJ1-1; the D is unclear. The V end was cut by 6 bases, the J end by 0 bases, with 12 bases between. The CDR3 contains 14 residues. The V gene's germline CDR1 is SGHTS and CDR2 YDEGEE. This CDR3 is CASTRTSMNTEAFF. Written as DNA, the CDR3 is TGTGCCAGCACAAGGACCAGCATGAACACTGAAGCTTTCTTT.

The chain recombines TRBV7-9 with TRBJ2-5; weak D call: TRBD1 (5 bases). CDR1 is SEHNR and CDR2 is FQNEAQ in the germline V gene (reference sequence). CDR3 length equals 11 residues. Trimming took off 7 bases at V and 5 bases at J, with 8 bases between the two ends. The CDR3 sequence: CASTSGETQYF. CDR3 bases: TGTGCCAGCACCTCAGGGGAGACCCAGTACTTC.

V and J are TRBV28 and TRBJ1-1; 7 bases are a match to TRBD1. The CDR3 is 15 amino acids. J gave up 2 bases and V 2 bases, and 5 bases lay outside the gene matches. Germline V gene lookup returns CDR1 MDHEN and CDR2 SYDVKM. The CDR3 sequence is CASSLRGQANTEAFF. In nucleotides, the CDR3 is TGTGCCAGCAGTTTACGAGGACAGGCAAACACTGAAGCTTTCTTT.

The genes are TRBV9 and TRBJ2-3; 16 nucleotides line up with TRBD2. The CDR3 sequence is 17 residues long. Trimming at V came to 5 bases and at J to 2 bases, leaving 5 bases not matched to a gene. Germline V gene sequence: CDR1 SGDLS, CDR2 YYNGEE. The CDR3 here is CASSLGLAGGNTDTQYF. The CDR3 DNA reads as TGTGCCAGCAGTCTGGGACTAGCGGGAGGGAACACAGATACGCAGTATTTT.

The V and J genes are TRBV18 and TRBJ2-1; D is ambiguous. The germline V gene has CDR1 KGHSH and CDR2 LQKENI. Trimming took off 2 bases at V and 0 bases at J, with 14 bases between the two ends. The CDR3 has 17 residues. The CDR3: CASSPRPPESSYNEQFF. The CDR3 DNA reads as TGTGCCAGCTCACCAAGGCCCCCTGAGAGCTCCTACAATGAGCAGTTCTTC.

The chain carries TRBV7-3 and TRBJ2-1; TRBD2 matches 10 bases. This CDR3 is built from 15 residues. Germline CDR1 SGHTA, CDR2 FQGTGA. J lost 3 bases, V lost 5 bases, and 4 bases had no gene match. This chain's CDR3 is CASSKTSGIYNEQFF. CDR3 coding DNA: TGTGCCAGCAGCAAAACTAGCGGGATCTACAATGAGCAGTTCTTC.